This is a list of T cell receptor beta chains from one sample in a study of beta chain features in type 1 diabetes. Repertoires were generated with immunoSEQ multiplex PCR, while TCRdb's copy carries only in-frame clones and drops some. The sample shows about 260,000 clones, roughly 21% of them seen only once. The sequenced material came from naive CD4+ T cells from blood. Every receptor here comes from a woman aged 40 to 50 with type 1 diabetes. CDR3s leave out the opening cysteine and the closing phenylalanine or tryptophan.

j_gene: TRBJ2-7
v_gene: TRBV29-1
CDR3aa: SVEGRTYEQY

j_gene: TRBJ2-5
v_gene: TRBV7-9
CDR3aa: ASSLGRWYQETQY

j_gene: TRBJ2-7
v_gene: TRBV15
CDR3aa: ATSQDPPGQGRDEQY

j_gene: TRBJ1-1
v_gene: TRBV30
CDR3aa: AWSVGGDRPNTEAF

j_gene: TRBJ2-3
v_gene: TRBV30
CDR3aa: AWGLAFTDTQY

j_gene: TRBJ2-7
v_gene: TRBV7-2
CDR3aa: ASSFISGTRSRYEQY

j_gene: TRBJ1-2
v_gene: TRBV25-1
CDR3aa: ASSEYEGAGDYGYT

j_gene: TRBJ1-1
v_gene: TRBV2
CDR3aa: ASGGGRLNTEAF

j_gene: TRBJ1-1
v_gene: TRBV5-6
CDR3aa: ASSQNTEAF

j_gene: TRBJ2-1
v_gene: TRBV18
CDR3aa: ASVRQGGGNEQF

j_gene: TRBJ2-7
v_gene: TRBV5-1
CDR3aa: ASSQAEPPAAEQY

j_gene: TRBJ1-2
v_gene: TRBV27
CDR3aa: ASSLRGQGADYGYT

j_gene: TRBJ1-1
v_gene: TRBV5-4
CDR3aa: ASRLTGNTEAF

j_gene: TRBJ1-4
v_gene: TRBV4-3
CDR3aa: ASSQVDRGRATNEKLF

j_gene: TRBJ1-1
v_gene: TRBV7-2
CDR3aa: ASSSSRGFGTEAF

j_gene: TRBJ1-1
v_gene: TRBV5-1
CDR3aa: ASSLGVPNTEAF

j_gene: TRBJ1-1
v_gene: TRBV28
CDR3aa: ASSPGQREAF

j_gene: TRBJ2-5
v_gene: TRBV29-1
CDR3aa: SVEAGQFQETQY

j_gene: TRBJ1-5
v_gene: TRBV19
CDR3aa: ASRAGGQPQH

j_gene: TRBJ1-1
v_gene: TRBV18
CDR3aa: ASSLGARMNTEAF

j_gene: TRBJ2-3
v_gene: TRBV7-9
CDR3aa: ASSLTGREFEDTQY

j_gene: TRBJ2-2
v_gene: TRBV30
CDR3aa: AWRAWRPQVELF

j_gene: TRBJ1-2
v_gene: TRBV27
CDR3aa: ASSFRTGGLLYT

j_gene: TRBJ2-1
v_gene: TRBV29-1
CDR3aa: SVEQATPGGNNEQF

j_gene: TRBJ1-2
v_gene: TRBV5-4
CDR3aa: ASIPGQSYGYT

j_gene: TRBJ1-2
v_gene: TRBV5-4
CDR3aa: ASSWTGLMGYT

j_gene: TRBJ2-1
v_gene: TRBV7-9
CDR3aa: ASSPRRASSSYNEQF

j_gene: TRBJ2-5
v_gene: TRBV30
CDR3aa: AWSVGSGDTQY

j_gene: TRBJ2-1
v_gene: TRBV4-1
CDR3aa: ASSQEGSRGQF

j_gene: TRBJ1-5
v_gene: TRBV19
CDR3aa: ASSPQALNRPQH

j_gene: TRBJ2-1
v_gene: TRBV5-1
CDR3aa: ASSLVTREVLGEQF

j_gene: TRBJ2-5
v_gene: TRBV9
CDR3aa: ASKRGTGEETQY

j_gene: TRBJ1-6
v_gene: TRBV29-1
CDR3aa: SVRQNNSPLH

j_gene: TRBJ1-6
v_gene: TRBV2
CDR3aa: ASIGGVESPLH

j_gene: TRBJ1-1
v_gene: TRBV4-2
CDR3aa: ASSLARGLDTEAF

j_gene: TRBJ2-1
v_gene: TRBV19
CDR3aa: ASSPGTGLYNEQF

j_gene: TRBJ1-1
v_gene: TRBV11-1
CDR3aa: ASSTDREDTEAF

j_gene: TRBJ1-5
v_gene: TRBV30
CDR3aa: ACQTDSNQPQH

j_gene: TRBJ2-3
v_gene: TRBV27
CDR3aa: ASTTIGQLGTDTQY

j_gene: TRBJ2-3
v_gene: TRBV9
CDR3aa: ASSERGRTDTQY

j_gene: TRBJ2-4
v_gene: TRBV6-6
CDR3aa: ASTGTGDLKNIQY

j_gene: TRBJ2-7
v_gene: TRBV4-3
CDR3aa: ASSLDRGPYEQY

j_gene: TRBJ1-5
v_gene: TRBV6-5
CDR3aa: ASRNRGNQPQH

j_gene: TRBJ1-4
v_gene: TRBV9
CDR3aa: ASSGQGRTNEKLF

j_gene: TRBJ2-2
v_gene: TRBV7-2
CDR3aa: ASSFYVQGSTGELF

j_gene: TRBJ1-1
v_gene: TRBV6-6
CDR3aa: ASSPPTGSGTEAF